This T cell receptor beta chain was identified during a study of shared clonotypes between healthy human individuals. Assay execution took place at the deep level. Sequencing used immunoSEQ multiplex PCR; TCRdb keeps in-frame clones, though not all of them. This sample carries around 180,000 clones, 80% to 95% of them seen once, and the ten largest clones take around 0.072%. The germline V and J ends were trimmed by 2 bases and 0 bases, with 6 bases remaining between them. The CDR3 is 13 residues long. Germline-derived CDR1 and CDR2 are SGHNT and YYREEE (reference sequence). All donors were healthy HIV-negative adults lacking recent acute infections or vaccinations.

The sequence derives from a woman aged 25 to 39 in good health. The sequencing sample was made of naive CD4+ T cells sorted from blood. Subset given: CD45RA+ positively selected. This chain connects TRBV5-4 to TRBJ2-7; maybe TRBD2 (5 bases). CDR3: CASSFRDSYEQYF. Written as DNA, the CDR3 is TGTGCCAGCAGCTTCCGGGACTCCTACGAGCAGTACTTC. The variable domain in full, with the rest retrieved from reference TRBV5-4 and TRBJ2-7, is ETGVTQSPTHLIKTRGQQVTLRCSSQSGHNTVSWYQQALGQGPQFIFQYYREEENGRGNFPPRFSGLQFPNYSSELNVNALELDDSALYLCASSFRDSYEQYFGPGTRLTVT.